The entry that follows covers one T cell receptor (beta chain) sequence. Its antigen is unknown. Some second doses came at about 4 weeks and others at about 12 weeks; these were pooled. This record belongs to a study of T cell responses to AZD1222 COVID-19 vaccine. TCRdb keeps only in-frame clones here, not all; method: immunoSEQ multiplex PCR. The repertoire holds fewer than 90,000 clones, more than 70% seen once, with 6% to 7.5% in the top ten. General observations from the study: Across spike, vaccine-associated CD4 TCRs were found, dominant at 160-218 and 743-854. Reportedly, close to half of spike-specific TCRs are directed against unmutated variant regions. Spike-specific TCR breadth rose after two AZD1222 doses, and depth rose as well.

Here the sequenced sample was peripheral blood, taken 28 days after the second AZD1222 dose. This receptor was identified in an adult who received the AZD1222 COVID-19 vaccine.

This CDR3 is CASSVTSGRAYEQFF. CDR3 DNA: TGTGCCAGCAGCGTGACTAGCGGGAGGGCCTATGAGCAGTTCTTC. The chain employs TRBV28 and TRBJ2-1; TRBD2 matches 14 bases. Germline V gives CDR1 MDHEN, CDR2 SYDVKM. Trimming took 6 bases from V and 8 from J; bases not matched to a gene: 6. The CDR3 totals 15 residues.